The T cell receptor beta chain under discussion was sequenced for a study of blood T cells in healthy people across ages. This clonotype has a handful of counts. Germline CDR1 and CDR2: SGHDT and YYEEEE. This CDR3 has 16 residues. Together with a sample-barcoded 5' primer, a J-beta primer mix was included in a second PCR lasting about 7 to 11 cycles. TCRdb analysed the 5' RACE reads with MiXCR anew, one entry per CDR3 protein. The table includes 600,000 to 850,000 distinct CDR3 sequences, 20% to 25% detected once. In addition, the sample was reused for a study of T cells of mothers and their children. That work states: Relative to unrelated pairs, biologically related mother-child dyads exhibited marginally greater, non-significant overlap.

The sequence was collected from a boy younger than 18 in good health. The V call is TRBV5-6, the J call TRBJ2-5; 14 bases line up with TRBD2. The J call may be faulty, since TRBJ2-7 better matches the DNA end. Sequences were obtained from blood. CDR3 protein: CASSSRLAGGSNEQYF. The CDR3 DNA reads TGTGCCAGCAGCTCTAGACTAGCGGGAGGGTCTAACGAGCAGTACTTC.